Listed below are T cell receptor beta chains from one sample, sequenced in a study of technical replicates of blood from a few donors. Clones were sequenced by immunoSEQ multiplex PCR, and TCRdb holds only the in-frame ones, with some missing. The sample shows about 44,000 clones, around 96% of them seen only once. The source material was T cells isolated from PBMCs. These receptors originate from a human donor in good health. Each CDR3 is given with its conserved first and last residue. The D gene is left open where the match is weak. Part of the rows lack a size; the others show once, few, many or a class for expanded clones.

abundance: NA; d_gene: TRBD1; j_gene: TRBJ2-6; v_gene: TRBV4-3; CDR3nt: TGCGCCAGCAGCCCCGGACAGGGGGGAACTGGGGCCAACGTCCTGACTTTC; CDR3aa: CASSPGQGGTGANVLTF
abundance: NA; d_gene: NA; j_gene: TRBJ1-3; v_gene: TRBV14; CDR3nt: TGTGCCAGCAGCCAAGGGGCGAACACCATATATTTT; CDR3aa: CASSQGANTIYF
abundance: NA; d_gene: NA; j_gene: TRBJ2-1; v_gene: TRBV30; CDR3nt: TGTGCCTGGACCGCCGGGAATGAGCAGTTCTTC; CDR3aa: CAWTAGNEQFF
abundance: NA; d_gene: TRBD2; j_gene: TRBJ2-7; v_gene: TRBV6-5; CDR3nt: TGTGCCAGCAGTTACTCGACCGGGAGGGCCTCCATCGAGCAGTACTTC; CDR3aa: CASSYSTGRASIEQYF
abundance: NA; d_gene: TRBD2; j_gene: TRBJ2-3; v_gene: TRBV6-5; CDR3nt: TGTGCCAGCAGTTTTACTAGCGGGAGCGCAGATACGCAGTATTTT; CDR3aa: CASSFTSGSADTQYF
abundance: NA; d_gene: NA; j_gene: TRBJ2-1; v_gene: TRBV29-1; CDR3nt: TGCAGCGTTGAGGTCTATGGGCAGTTCTTC; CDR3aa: CSVEVYGQFF
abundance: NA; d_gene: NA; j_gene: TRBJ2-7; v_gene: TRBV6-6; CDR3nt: TGTGCCAGCAGTTACGGGCAGTCTTACGAGCAGTACTTC; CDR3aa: CASSYGQSYEQYF
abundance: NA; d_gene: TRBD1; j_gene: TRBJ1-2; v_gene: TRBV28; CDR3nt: TGTGCCAGCAAAACAGGGGCACTTAACTATGGCTACACCTTC; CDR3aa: CASKTGALNYGYTF
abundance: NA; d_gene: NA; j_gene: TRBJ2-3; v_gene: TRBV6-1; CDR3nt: TGTGCCAGCATATGGGAGGTCAGTACAGATACGCAGTATTTT; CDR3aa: CASIWEVSTDTQYF
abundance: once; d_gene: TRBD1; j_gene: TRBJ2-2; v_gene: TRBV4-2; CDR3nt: TGTGCCAGCAGCCAAACTTCTGGACAGGGGGCGGTCGGGGAGCTGTTTTTT; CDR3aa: CASSQTSGQGAVGELFF
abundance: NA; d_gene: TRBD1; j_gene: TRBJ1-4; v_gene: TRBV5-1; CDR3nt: TGCGCCAGCAGCGGGCGGACAGGCTTAAATGAAAAACTGTTTTTT; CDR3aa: CASSGRTGLNEKLFF
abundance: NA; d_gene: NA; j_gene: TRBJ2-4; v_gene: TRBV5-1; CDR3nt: TGCGCCAGCAGCTTCGAAGCGAAAAAAGCGGGCGTTGGCAAAAACATTCAGTACTTC; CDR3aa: CASSFEAKKAGVGKNIQYF
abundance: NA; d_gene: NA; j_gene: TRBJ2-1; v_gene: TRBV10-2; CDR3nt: TGCGCCAGCAGCCTAGACAGTAGCTCCTACAATGAGCAGTTCTTC; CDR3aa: CASSLDSSSYNEQFF
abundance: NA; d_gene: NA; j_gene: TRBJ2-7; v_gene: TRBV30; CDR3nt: TGTGCCTGGAGTGTACAGGTAGGGGTTGAGCAGTACTTC; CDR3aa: CAWSVQVGVEQYF
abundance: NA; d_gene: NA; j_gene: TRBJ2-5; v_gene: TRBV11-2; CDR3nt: TGTGCCAGCAGCGAGAACAGGGTGGCGGAGACCCAGTACTTC; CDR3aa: CASSENRVAETQYF
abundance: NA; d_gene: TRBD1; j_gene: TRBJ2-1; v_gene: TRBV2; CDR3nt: TGTGCCAGCAGCCAACCGGGACAGGGATACAATGAGCAGTTCTTC; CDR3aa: CASSQPGQGYNEQFF
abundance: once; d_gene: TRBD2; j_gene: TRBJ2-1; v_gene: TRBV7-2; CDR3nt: TGTGCCAGCAGCTTAGTTGGGACTAGGATGGATAATGAGCAGTTCTTC; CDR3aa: CASSLVGTRMDNEQFF
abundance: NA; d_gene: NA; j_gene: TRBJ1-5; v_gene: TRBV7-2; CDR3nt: TGTGCCAGCAGCGTACAGGGTTATCAGCCCCAGCATTTT; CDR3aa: CASSVQGYQPQHF
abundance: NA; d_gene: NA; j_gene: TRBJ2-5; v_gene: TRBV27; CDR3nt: TGTGCCAGCAGTTTATACTTTCCAGCGTACCAAGAGACCCAGTACTTC; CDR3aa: CASSLYFPAYQETQYF
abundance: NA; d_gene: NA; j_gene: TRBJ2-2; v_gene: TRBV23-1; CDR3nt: TGCGCCAGCAGTCAATCGATCGCAGGCCTAAGAGAGAGGGAGCTGTTTTTT; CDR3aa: CASSQSIAGLRERELFF
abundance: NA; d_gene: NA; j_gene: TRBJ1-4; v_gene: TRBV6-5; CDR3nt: TGTGCCAGCAGGTCAGGGGATGGGGAAAAACTGTTTTTT; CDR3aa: CASRSGDGEKLFF
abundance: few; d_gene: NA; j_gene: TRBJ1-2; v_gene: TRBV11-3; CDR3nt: TGTGCCAGCAGCTCTTTAGGGGGTTTTGGCGGCTACACCTTC; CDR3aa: CASSSLGGFGGYTF
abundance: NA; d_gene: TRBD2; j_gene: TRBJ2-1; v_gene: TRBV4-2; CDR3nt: TGTGCCAGCAGCCAAGAAGTTGGACTAGCGGGATTGGGGAATGAGCAGTTCTTC; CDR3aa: CASSQEVGLAGLGNEQFF
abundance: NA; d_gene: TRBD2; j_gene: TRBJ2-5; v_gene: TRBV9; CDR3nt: TGTGCCAGCTCCCTCACAGCGGGAGAGTTTGTGACCCAGTACTTC; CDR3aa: CASSLTAGEFVTQYF
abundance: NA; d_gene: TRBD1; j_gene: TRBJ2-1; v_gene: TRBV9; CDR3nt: TGTGCCAGCAGTGACTCCGGGACAGGGTGGGATGAGCAGTTCTTC; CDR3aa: CASSDSGTGWDEQFF
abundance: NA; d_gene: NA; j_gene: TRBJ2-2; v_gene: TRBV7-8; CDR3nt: TGTGCCAGCAGCCCAGGGGAGCTGTTTTTT; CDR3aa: CASSPGELFF
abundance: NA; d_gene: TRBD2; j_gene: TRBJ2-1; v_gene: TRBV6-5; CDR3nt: TGTGCCAGCAGCCACGGGGCGGGAGAGCTCGATGAGCAGTTCTTC; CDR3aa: CASSHGAGELDEQFF
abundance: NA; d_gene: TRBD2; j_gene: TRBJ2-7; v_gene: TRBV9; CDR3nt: TGTGCCAGCAGCCCGGGACTAGCGGGATCCTACGAGCAGTACTTC; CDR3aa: CASSPGLAGSYEQYF
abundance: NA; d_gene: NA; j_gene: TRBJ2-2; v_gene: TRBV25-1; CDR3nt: TGTGCCAGCAGTGAAAACCGGGACACCCTTACCGGGGAGCTGTTTTTT; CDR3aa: CASSENRDTLTGELFF
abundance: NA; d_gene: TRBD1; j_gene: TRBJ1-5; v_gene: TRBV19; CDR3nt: TGTGCCAGTAGTATCCGGGACAGGGATCAGCCCCAGCATTTT; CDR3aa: CASSIRDRDQPQHF
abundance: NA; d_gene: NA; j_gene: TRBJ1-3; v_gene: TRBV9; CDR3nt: TGTGCCAGCAGCGGAGGGCGAGCGGGTACTGGAAACACCATATATTTT; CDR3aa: CASSGGRAGTGNTIYF
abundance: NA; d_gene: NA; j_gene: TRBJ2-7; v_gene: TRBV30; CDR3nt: TGTGCCTGGCAGGGTGACACCTACGAGCAGTACTTC; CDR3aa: CAWQGDTYEQYF
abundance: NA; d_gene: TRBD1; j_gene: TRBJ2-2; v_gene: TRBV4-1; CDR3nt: TGCGCCAGCAGCCTAAAAGCCGGGACAGTCACCGGGGAGCTGTTTTTT; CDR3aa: CASSLKAGTVTGELFF
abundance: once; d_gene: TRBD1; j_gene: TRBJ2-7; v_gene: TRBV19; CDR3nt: TGTGCCAGTAGTCGCGGACAGGGGGCTTTTTACGAGCAGTACTTC; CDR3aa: CASSRGQGAFYEQYF
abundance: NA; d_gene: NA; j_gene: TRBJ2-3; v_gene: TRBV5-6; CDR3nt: TGTGCCAGCAGCCTTGAAACAGGGATTGCAGATACGCAGTATTTT; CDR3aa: CASSLETGIADTQYF
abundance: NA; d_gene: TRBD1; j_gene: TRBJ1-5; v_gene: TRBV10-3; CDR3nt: TGTGCCATCAGTGAGTCGACAGGGAACCAGCCCCAGCATTTT; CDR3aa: CAISESTGNQPQHF
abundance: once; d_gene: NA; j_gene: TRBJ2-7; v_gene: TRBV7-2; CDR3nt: TGTGCCAGCAGCCCCTCTAGCGCGACAACCGAGCAGTACTTC; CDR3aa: CASSPSSATTEQYF
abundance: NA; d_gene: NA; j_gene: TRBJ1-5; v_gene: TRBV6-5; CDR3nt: TGTGCCAGCAGTATGGGCCCTATAGGACAGCCCCAGCATTTT; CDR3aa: CASSMGPIGQPQHF
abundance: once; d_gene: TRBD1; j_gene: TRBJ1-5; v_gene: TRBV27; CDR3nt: TGTGCCAGCAGTCCTGGGGGGACAGGGGGAGGAGGGAGCAATCAGCCCCAGCATTTT; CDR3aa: CASSPGGTGGGGSNQPQHF
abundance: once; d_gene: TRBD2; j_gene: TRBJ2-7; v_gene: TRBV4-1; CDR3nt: TGCGCCAGCAGCCAAGATCCGGGGACTAGCGGGACCTCCTACGAGCAGTACTTC; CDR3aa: CASSQDPGTSGTSYEQYF
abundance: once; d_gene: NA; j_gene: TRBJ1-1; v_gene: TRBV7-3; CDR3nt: TGTGCCAGCAGCTTCAATGAGGGCACTGAAGCTTTCTTT; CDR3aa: CASSFNEGTEAFF
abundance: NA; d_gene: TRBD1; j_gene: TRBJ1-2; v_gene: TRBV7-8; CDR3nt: TGTGCCAGCAGCCTGTCGACAGGGTACCTTCTAAATGGCTACACCTTC; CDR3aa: CASSLSTGYLLNGYTF
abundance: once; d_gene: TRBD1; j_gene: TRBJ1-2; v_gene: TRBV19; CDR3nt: TGTGCCAGTAGACGACAGGGTCAGGGCCCCGTCTACACCTTC; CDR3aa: CASRRQGQGPVYTF
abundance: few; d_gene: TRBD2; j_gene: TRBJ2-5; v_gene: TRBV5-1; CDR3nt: TGCGCCAGCACCCCGCTGCAGACTAGCGGGAGCGAGACCCAGTACTTC; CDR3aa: CASTPLQTSGSETQYF
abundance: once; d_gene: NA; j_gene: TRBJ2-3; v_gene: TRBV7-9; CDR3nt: TGTGCCAGCAGCTTAGCGCGTAGAGATACGCAGTATTTT; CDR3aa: CASSLARRDTQYF
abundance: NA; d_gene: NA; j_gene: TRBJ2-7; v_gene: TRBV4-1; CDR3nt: TGCGCCAGCAGCCAAGCAGGCGGGATCGGCTACGAGCAGTACTTC; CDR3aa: CASSQAGGIGYEQYF
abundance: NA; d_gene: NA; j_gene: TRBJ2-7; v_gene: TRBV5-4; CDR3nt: TGTGCCAGCAGCTTGGAGTACATCAGGGGACTAAGCTCCTACGAGCAGTACTTC; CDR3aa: CASSLEYIRGLSSYEQYF
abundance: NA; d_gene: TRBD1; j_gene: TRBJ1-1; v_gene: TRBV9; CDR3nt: TGTGCCAGCAGCCCGGGACAGGGGTACACTGAAGCTTTCTTT; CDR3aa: CASSPGQGYTEAFF
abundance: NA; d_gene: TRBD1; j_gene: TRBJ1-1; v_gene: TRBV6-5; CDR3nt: TGTGCCAGCAGTACCCTCACAGGGGATGCCACTGAAGCTTTCTTT; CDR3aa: CASSTLTGDATEAFF
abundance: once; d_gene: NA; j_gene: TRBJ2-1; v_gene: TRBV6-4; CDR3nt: TGTGCCAGCAGCCTACGGTTGTCCTCCTACAATGAGCAGTTCTTC; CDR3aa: CASSLRLSSYNEQFF
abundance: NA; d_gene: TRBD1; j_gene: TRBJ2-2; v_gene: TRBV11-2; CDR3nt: TGTGCCAGCAGCGTGACAGGGACGAACACCGGGGAGCTGTTTTTT; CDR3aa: CASSVTGTNTGELFF
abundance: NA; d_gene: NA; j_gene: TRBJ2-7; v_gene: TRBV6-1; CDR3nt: TGTGCCAGCAGTGATACACAGAACCACGAGCAGTACTTC; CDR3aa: CASSDTQNHEQYF
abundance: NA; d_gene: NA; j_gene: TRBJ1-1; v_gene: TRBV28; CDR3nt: TGTGCCAGCAGCCCCCCGGGAAGGGGGAATGTTGGAGCTTTCTTT; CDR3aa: CASSPPGRGNVGAFF
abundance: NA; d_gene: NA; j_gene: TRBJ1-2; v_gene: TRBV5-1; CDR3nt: TGCGCCAGCAGCCCCGGGGACTATGGCTACACCTTC; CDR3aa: CASSPGDYGYTF
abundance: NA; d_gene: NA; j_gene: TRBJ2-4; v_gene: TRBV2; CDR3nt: TGTGCCATAACGCTGGGAGACGGACCAAACATTCAGTACTTC; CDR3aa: CAITLGDGPNIQYF
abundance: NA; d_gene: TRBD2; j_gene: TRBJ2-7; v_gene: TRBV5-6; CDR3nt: TGTGCCAGCAGCACTCCCGTGCGGGAGCATAACGAGCAGTACTTC; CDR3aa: CASSTPVREHNEQYF
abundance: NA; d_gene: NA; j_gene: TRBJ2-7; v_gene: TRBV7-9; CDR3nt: TGTGCCAGCAGTCCCAAGGGGCCGTACGAGCAGTACTTC; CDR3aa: CASSPKGPYEQYF